These T cell receptor beta chains were read from a single sample in a study of beta chain features in type 1 diabetes. The data were produced by immunoSEQ multiplex PCR, yet TCRdb's version contains in-frame clones alone and is incomplete. This sample has almost 250,000 clones, with around 14% found just once. The material sequenced was naive CD4+ T cells from blood. The receptors derive from a woman in her thirties or forties in good health. Both conserved end residues are part of each CDR3. The order of the fields is J gene, V gene, clone size, D gene, CDR3 protein, CDR3 DNA. A D gene is named only where the DNA matches it firmly. A clone size is listed for some rows: how often the clone was seen (once, few, many), or a class if it is expanded.

J: TRBJ2-3
V: TRBV5-1
size: few
D: NA
CDR3: CASSSDGALNTDTQYF
DNA: TGCGCCAGCAGCTCGGATGGGGCTCTTAACACAGATACGCAGTATTTT

J: TRBJ2-1
V: TRBV5-1
size: few
D: TRBD1
CDR3: CASSETGEAYNEQFF
DNA: TGCGCCAGCAGCGAGACAGGGGAGGCCTACAATGAGCAGTTCTTC

J: TRBJ2-5
V: TRBV7-7
size: few
D: TRBD1
CDR3: CASSLGLGQVQETQYF
DNA: TGTGCTAGCAGCCTTGGACTTGGACAGGTCCAAGAGACCCAGTACTTC

J: TRBJ2-7
V: TRBV4-1
size: once
D: TRBD1
CDR3: CASSLSPGTGAYEQYF
DNA: TGCGCCAGCAGCCTAAGTCCCGGGACAGGGGCCTACGAGCAGTACTTC

J: TRBJ2-1
V: TRBV7-7
size: few
D: TRBD2
CDR3: CASSMDGGDEQFF
DNA: TGTGCTAGCAGCATGGACGGGGGGGATGAGCAGTTCTTC

J: TRBJ1-4
V: TRBV11-2
size: NA
D: NA
CDR3: CASSWTDSNEKLFF
DNA: TGTGCCAGCAGCTGGACAGACTCGAATGAAAAACTGTTTTTT

J: TRBJ1-1
V: TRBV4-3
size: few
D: TRBD1
CDR3: CASSQEGTGGFEAFF
DNA: TGCGCCAGCAGCCAAGAAGGGACAGGGGGCTTTGAAGCTTTCTTT

J: TRBJ2-1
V: TRBV5-1
size: few
D: NA
CDR3: CASSGDSGVNNEQFF
DNA: TGCGCCAGCAGCGGCGACAGTGGGGTAAACAATGAGCAGTTCTTC

J: TRBJ2-3
V: TRBV5-1
size: NA
D: TRBD1
CDR3: CASSLEGARVDTQYF
DNA: TGCGCCAGCAGCTTGGAGGGGGCCCGGGTAGATACGCAGTATTTT

J: TRBJ2-7
V: TRBV6-5
size: NA
D: TRBD1
CDR3: CASSGTGYYEQYF
DNA: TGTGCCAGCAGCGGGACAGGGTACTACGAGCAGTACTTC

J: TRBJ2-5
V: TRBV9
size: NA
D: TRBD2
CDR3: CASSGGGLGKETQYF
DNA: TGTGCCAGCAGCGGGGGGGGACTTGGTAAAGAGACCCAGTACTTC

J: TRBJ2-5
V: TRBV6-5
size: NA
D: NA
CDR3: CASSKTVVQETQYF
DNA: TGTGCCAGCAGTAAAACAGTGGTCCAAGAGACCCAGTACTTC

J: TRBJ1-1
V: TRBV6-5
size: NA
D: NA
CDR3: CASRFLGQPQAFF
DNA: TGTGCCAGCAGATTCCTGGGCCAGCCACAAGCTTTCTTT

J: TRBJ2-3
V: TRBV19
size: NA
D: TRBD1
CDR3: CASSDGTAQDTQYF
DNA: TGTGCCAGTAGTGATGGGACAGCACAAGATACGCAGTATTTT

J: TRBJ2-1
V: TRBV28
size: NA
D: TRBD2
CDR3: CASTAGTSPYNEQFF
DNA: TGTGCCAGCACTGCCGGGACTAGCCCGTACAATGAGCAGTTCTTC

J: TRBJ2-7
V: TRBV4-3
size: NA
D: NA
CDR3: CASSLGLGGRSYEQYF
DNA: TGCGCCAGCAGCCTGGGACTTGGAGGGAGATCCTACGAGCAGTACTTC

J: TRBJ2-2
V: TRBV14
size: NA
D: NA
CDR3: CASSEPGHGELFF
DNA: TGTGCCAGCAGCGAACCGGGACACGGGGAGCTGTTTTTT

J: TRBJ2-3
V: TRBV6-5
size: few
D: NA
CDR3: CASTPPGLSRDTQYF
DNA: TGTGCCAGCACCCCCCCGGGACTTTCTCGGGATACGCAGTATTTT

J: TRBJ1-5
V: TRBV6-5
size: NA
D: NA
CDR3: CASSYLQYSNQPQHF
DNA: TGTGCCAGCAGTTACCTACAGTATAGCAATCAGCCCCAGCATTTT

J: TRBJ1-5
V: TRBV29-1
size: few
D: NA
CDR3: CSVVRNQPQHF
DNA: TGCAGCGTTGTCAGAAATCAGCCCCAGCATTTT

J: TRBJ2-1
V: TRBV5-4
size: few
D: TRBD2
CDR3: CASSRRTSGGNEQFF
DNA: TGTGCCAGCAGCCGTAGGACTAGCGGGGGCAATGAGCAGTTCTTC

J: TRBJ2-3
V: TRBV5-1
size: NA
D: NA
CDR3: CASSLAQSTDTQYF
DNA: TGCGCCAGCAGCTTGGCCCAGAGCACAGATACGCAGTATTTT

J: TRBJ2-2
V: TRBV13
size: few
D: NA
CDR3: CASSLYVTGELFF
DNA: TGTGCCAGCAGCTTATATGTAACCGGGGAGCTGTTTTTT

J: TRBJ2-1
V: TRBV2
size: few
D: TRBD2
CDR3: CASSDIERLAGGHSYNEQFF
DNA: TGTGCCAGCAGTGATATTGAGAGACTAGCGGGGGGACATTCCTACAATGAGCAGTTCTTC

J: TRBJ2-7
V: TRBV6-5
size: NA
D: TRBD1
CDR3: CASSYSWTGRDYEQYF
DNA: TGTGCCAGCAGTTACTCCTGGACAGGGCGGGACTACGAGCAGTACTTC

J: TRBJ2-6
V: TRBV10-3
size: few
D: NA
CDR3: CATTSGTGLSGANVLTF
DNA: TGTGCCACGACTTCCGGGACTGGTCTTTCGGGGGCCAACGTCCTGACTTTC

J: TRBJ2-5
V: TRBV6-4
size: few
D: NA
CDR3: CATSGEETQYF
DNA: TGTGCCACCTCAGGGGAAGAGACCCAGTACTTC

J: TRBJ1-1
V: TRBV27
size: NA
D: NA
CDR3: CASSSASDTEAFF
DNA: TGTGCCAGCAGTTCTGCTTCAGACACTGAAGCTTTCTTT

J: TRBJ2-3
V: TRBV5-1
size: few
D: TRBD2
CDR3: CASTPRPGLARDTQYF
DNA: TGCGCCAGCACGCCTCGACCCGGACTAGCCAGGGATACGCAGTATTTT

J: TRBJ2-1
V: TRBV19
size: few
D: NA
CDR3: CASSMQGGNEQFF
DNA: TGTGCCAGTAGTATGCAGGGAGGCAATGAGCAGTTCTTC

J: TRBJ2-7
V: TRBV2
size: few
D: NA
CDR3: CASLLASYEQYF
DNA: TGTGCCAGCCTACTAGCCAGCTACGAGCAGTACTTC

J: TRBJ2-2
V: TRBV7-2
size: NA
D: TRBD2
CDR3: CASSLTSGVGTGELFF
DNA: TGTGCCAGCAGCCTGACTAGCGGGGTGGGCACCGGGGAGCTGTTTTTT

J: TRBJ2-7
V: TRBV5-5
size: NA
D: NA
CDR3: CASSVTYEQYF
DNA: TGTGCCAGCAGCGTTACCTACGAGCAGTACTTC

J: TRBJ1-1
V: TRBV7-2
size: NA
D: TRBD1
CDR3: CASSFRQGANTEAFF
DNA: TGTGCCAGCAGCTTTCGACAGGGTGCGAACACTGAAGCTTTCTTT

J: TRBJ2-1
V: TRBV6-5
size: NA
D: TRBD1
CDR3: CASSKDRVGYNEQFF
DNA: TGTGCCAGCAGCAAAGACAGGGTGGGGTACAATGAGCAGTTCTTC

J: TRBJ2-1
V: TRBV29-1
size: few
D: TRBD2
CDR3: CSVPGTSRYNEQFF
DNA: TGCAGCGTCCCCGGGACTAGCCGTTACAATGAGCAGTTCTTC

J: TRBJ2-7
V: TRBV6-6
size: NA
D: TRBD1
CDR3: CASTDRVEQYF
DNA: TGTGCCAGTACCGACAGGGTCGAGCAGTACTTC

J: TRBJ2-3
V: TRBV19
size: few
D: TRBD2
CDR3: CASSIGLAADTQYF
DNA: TGTGCCAGTAGTATAGGGCTAGCGGCAGATACGCAGTATTTT

J: TRBJ2-7
V: TRBV14
size: few
D: TRBD1
CDR3: CASSRIGDRGYEQYF
DNA: TGTGCCAGCAGCCGAATCGGGGACAGGGGGTACGAGCAGTACTTC

J: TRBJ2-4
V: TRBV7-2
size: few
D: NA
CDR3: CASSDTRGVAKNIQYF
DNA: TGTGCCAGCAGCGACACACGCGGGGTAGCCAAAAACATTCAGTACTTC

J: TRBJ2-1
V: TRBV7-6
size: NA
D: TRBD2
CDR3: CASSLGLSAGGNNEQFF
DNA: TGTGCCAGCAGCTTAGGTTTGTCAGCGGGGGGAAACAATGAGCAGTTCTTC

J: TRBJ1-5
V: TRBV6-5
size: few
D: NA
CDR3: CASTAGNNQPQHF
DNA: TGTGCCAGCACCGCGGGGAACAATCAGCCCCAGCATTTT

J: TRBJ2-7
V: TRBV28
size: NA
D: NA
CDR3: CASSSPYEQYF
DNA: TGTGCCAGCAGTTCCCCTTACGAGCAGTACTTC

J: TRBJ1-1
V: TRBV6-5
size: NA
D: NA
CDR3: CASSRRLTTEEAFF
DNA: TGTGCCAGCAGTCGACGCCTGACGACAGAAGAAGCTTTCTTT

J: TRBJ2-1
V: TRBV7-2
size: few
D: TRBD2
CDR3: CASNQGLAGATRNEQFF
DNA: TGTGCCAGCAACCAGGGGTTAGCGGGGGCCACTCGGAATGAGCAGTTCTTC

J: TRBJ2-5
V: TRBV7-9
size: few
D: TRBD2
CDR3: CASSRGTSPQYF
DNA: TGTGCCAGCAGCAGAGGGACTAGCCCCCAGTACTTC

J: TRBJ1-2
V: TRBV15
size: NA
D: NA
CDR3: CATSSMGGYGYTF
DNA: TGTGCCACCAGCAGTATGGGGGGATATGGCTACACCTTC